This T cell receptor beta chain was recovered during a study of blood T cell repertoires in COVID-19. Repertoires were generated with immunoSEQ multiplex PCR, while TCRdb's copy carries only in-frame clones and drops some. Of fewer than 250,000 clones in the sample, approximately 90% were seen once. This CDR3 spans 15 amino acids. Unmatched junction bases numbered 3, after V lost 3 bases and J lost 4 bases. Germline V gene data show CDR1 as MDHEN and CDR2 as SYDVKM. The chain combines TRBV28 with TRBJ2-5; TRBD2 matches 12 bases. This receptor was obtained from a man younger than 45 with acute or convalescent COVID-19. The sequencing sample was made of peripheral blood. The CDR3 protein is CASSFAGLAGETQYF. CDR3 nucleotides: TGTGCCAGCAGTTTTGCGGGACTAGCGGGAGAGACCCAGTACTTC.